One TCR beta chain is described in this entry. With 60 Vbeta and 13 Jbeta primers, the PCR was carried out. The protocol was immunoSEQ multiplex PCR, while the TCRdb copy is restricted to in-frame clones and leaves out a portion. In the table there are tens of thousands of clones, around 78% of which are singletons. This entry belongs to a study of cytomegalovirus exposure and HLA in healthy donors. V gave up 3 bases and J gave up 8 bases, with 7 bases separating them. Germline assignment: CDR1 KGHSH and CDR2 LQKENI. This CDR3 contains 11 residues. Sequenced: PBMCs. The chain employs TRBV18 and TRBJ1-1; D is possibly TRBD1 (6 bases). The receptor was derived from a man aged 45-65 years in good health and CMV-seronegative. CDR3 loop: CASSPGQEAFF. CDR3 nucleotide sequence: TGTGCCAGCTCACCCGGACAGGAAGCTTTCTTT.